These T cell receptor beta chains were read from a single sample in a study of T cell repertoires in cytomegalovirus infection. TCRdb recomputed calls from the reads with MiXCR, one row per CDR3 protein. The sample holds about 900,000 distinct CDR3 sequences, about a third seen once. What these receptors recognize is not known. The starting material was cultured CD8+ T cells from PBMCs, obtained from culture after CMV antigen stimulation. The receptors shown here come from a human donor in good health (CMV status not recorded). Some clones in this sample may be carry-over from other donors' samples. CDR3s include the opening cysteine and the closing phenylalanine or tryptophan. A D gene is named only where the DNA matches it firmly. Clone size is given for some rows only: seen once, a few or many times, or a class if the clone is expanded.

clone size	V gene	J gene	D gene	CDR3 protein	CDR3 DNA
.	TRBV24-1	TRBJ2-1	.	CATSDYQGNEQFF	TGTGCCACCAGTGATTACCAGGGCAATGAGCAGTTCTTC
many	TRBV7-6	TRBJ2-3	.	CASTQGPADTQYF	TGTGCCAGCACCCAGGGGCCAGCAGATACGCAGTATTTT
.	TRBV12-3/TRBV12-4	TRBJ1-3	.	CASREPGSGNTIYF	TGTGCCAGCAGGGAACCAGGCTCTGGAAACACCATATATTTT
.	TRBV5-4	TRBJ1-2	TRBD1	CASSLGDRWGSGYTF	TGTGCCAGCAGCTTGGGGGACAGGTGGGGCAGCGGCTACACCTTC
.	TRBV5-1	TRBJ2-7	.	CASSQGTAPSYEQYF	TGCGCCAGCAGCCAAGGGACTGCTCCCTCCTACGAGCAGTACTTC
.	TRBV18	TRBJ1-4	TRBD1	CASSPGQPSYEKLFF	TGTGCCAGCTCACCGGGACAGCCCTCCTATGAAAAACTGTTTTTT
many	TRBV6-6	TRBJ2-7	.	CASSPTGYYEQYF	TGTGCCAGCAGTCCTACAGGATACTACGAGCAGTACTTC
.	TRBV7-6	TRBJ2-7	TRBD1	CASSRRTGSPYEQYF	TGTGCCAGCAGCCGACGGACAGGGTCGCCCTACGAGCAGTACTTC
.	TRBV6-5	TRBJ2-2	.	CASSYVQTGELFF	TGTGCCAGCAGTTACGTGCAGACCGGGGAGCTGTTTTTT
once	TRBV7-8	TRBJ2-1	TRBD2	CASSSRGSGGVHYNEQFF	TGTGCCAGCAGCTCCCGGGGTAGCGGGGGGGTCCACTACAATGAGCAGTTCTTC
.	TRBV7-8	TRBJ2-5	.	CASSLRDYDQETQYF	TGTGCCAGCAGCTTAAGGGATTACGACCAAGAGACCCAGTACTTC
few	TRBV2	TRBJ1-3	.	CASRSSGDHF	TGTGCCAGCAGATCCTCCGGGGACCACTTT
.	TRBV6-8	TRBJ2-3	.	CASSYFGGAPADTQYF	TGTGCCAGCAGTTACTTTGGGGGCGCTCCCGCAGATACGCAGTATTTT
few	TRBV28	TRBJ1-5	.	CASSLKVIDQPQHF	TGTGCCAGCAGTCTCAAGGTAATAGATCAGCCCCAGCATTTT
few	TRBV2	TRBJ2-1	.	CASRPGTGEQFF	TGTGCCAGCAGACCGGGGACGGGGGAGCAGTTCTTC
.	TRBV7-6	TRBJ2-7	TRBD1	CASSALQGATYEQYF	TGTGCCAGCAGCGCCCTACAGGGGGCTACCTACGAGCAGTACTTC
few	TRBV7-8	TRBJ2-1	TRBD2	CASSPAGVGNEQFF	TGTGCCAGCAGTCCCGCGGGGGTAGGTAATGAGCAGTTCTTC
.	TRBV27	TRBJ1-6	.	CASSTIAAGRRNSPLHF	TGTGCCAGCAGCACCATTGCAGCGGGAAGAAGAAATTCACCCCTCCACTTT
.	TRBV29-1	TRBJ1-2	TRBD1	CSVEDVIPGTAYGYTF	TGCAGCGTTGAGGACGTCATTCCCGGGACAGCCTATGGCTACACCTTC
.	TRBV6-2/TRBV6-3	TRBJ2-1	.	CASSPSNREVVHNEQFF	TGTGCCAGCAGTCCGTCTAACAGGGAAGTCGTCCACAATGAGCAGTTCTTC
few	TRBV11-2	TRBJ2-1	.	CASSLGWGARYEQFF	TGTGCCAGCAGCTTAGGATGGGGGGCGCGTTATGAGCAGTTCTTC
few	TRBV20-1	TRBJ2-4	.	CSAPPWGELAKNIQYF	TGCAGTGCTCCTCCTTGGGGAGAACTAGCCAAAAACATTCAGTACTTC